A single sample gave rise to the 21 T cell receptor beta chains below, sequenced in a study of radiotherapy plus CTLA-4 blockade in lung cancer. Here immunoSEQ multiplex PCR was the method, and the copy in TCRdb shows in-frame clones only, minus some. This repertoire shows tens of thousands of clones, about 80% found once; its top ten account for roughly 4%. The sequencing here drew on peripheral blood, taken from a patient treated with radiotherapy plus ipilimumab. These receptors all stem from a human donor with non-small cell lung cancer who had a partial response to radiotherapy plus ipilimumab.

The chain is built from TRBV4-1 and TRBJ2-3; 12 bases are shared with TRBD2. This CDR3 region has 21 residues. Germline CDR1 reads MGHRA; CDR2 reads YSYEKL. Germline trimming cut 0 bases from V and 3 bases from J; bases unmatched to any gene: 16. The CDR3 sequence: CASSQDVMLAGGRRFTDTQYF. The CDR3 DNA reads TGCGCCAGCAGCCAAGATGTTATGCTAGCGGGGGGGCGTAGGTTTACAGATACGCAGTATTTT.

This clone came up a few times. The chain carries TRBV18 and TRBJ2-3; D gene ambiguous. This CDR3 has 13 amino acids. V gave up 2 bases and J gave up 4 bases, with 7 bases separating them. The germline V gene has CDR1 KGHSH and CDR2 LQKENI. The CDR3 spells CASSPTGSDTQYF. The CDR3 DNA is TGTGCCAGCTCACCAACGGGTTCAGATACGCAGTATTTT.

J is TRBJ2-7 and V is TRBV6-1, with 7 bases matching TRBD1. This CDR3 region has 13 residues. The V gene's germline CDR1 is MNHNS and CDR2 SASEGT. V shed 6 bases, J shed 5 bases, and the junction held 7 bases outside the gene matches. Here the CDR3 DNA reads TGTGCCAGCAGCCGGGACAGTCCGGACGAGCAGTACTTC. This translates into CASSRDSPDEQYF.

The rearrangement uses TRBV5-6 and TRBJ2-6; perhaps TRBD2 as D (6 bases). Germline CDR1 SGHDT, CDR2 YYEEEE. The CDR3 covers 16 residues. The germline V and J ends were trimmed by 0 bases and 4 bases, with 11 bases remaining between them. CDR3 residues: CASSLEEGLGANVLTF. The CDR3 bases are TGTGCCAGCAGCTTGGAGGAGGGGCTCGGGGCCAACGTCCTGACTTTC.

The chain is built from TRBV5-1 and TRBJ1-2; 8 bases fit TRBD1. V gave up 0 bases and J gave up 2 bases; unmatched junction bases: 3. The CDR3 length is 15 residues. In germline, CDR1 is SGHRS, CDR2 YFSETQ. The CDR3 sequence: CASSLGQGMNYGYTF. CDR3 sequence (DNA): TGCGCCAGCAGCTTGGGACAGGGGATGAACTATGGCTACACCTTC.

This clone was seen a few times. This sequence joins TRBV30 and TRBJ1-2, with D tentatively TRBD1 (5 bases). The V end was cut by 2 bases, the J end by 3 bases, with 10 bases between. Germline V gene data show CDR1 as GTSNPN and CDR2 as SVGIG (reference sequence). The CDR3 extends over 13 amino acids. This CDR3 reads CAWSQSTDYGYTF. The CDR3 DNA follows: TGTGCCTGGAGTCAGTCGACAGACTATGGCTACACCTTC.

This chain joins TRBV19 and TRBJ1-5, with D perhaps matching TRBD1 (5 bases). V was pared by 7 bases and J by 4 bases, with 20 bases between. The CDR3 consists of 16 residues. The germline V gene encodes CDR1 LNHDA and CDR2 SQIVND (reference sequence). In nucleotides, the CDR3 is TGTGCCAGTAATGACCCGGGGGGTCGCGGGAATCAGCCCCAGCATTTT. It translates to CASNDPGGRGNQPQHF.

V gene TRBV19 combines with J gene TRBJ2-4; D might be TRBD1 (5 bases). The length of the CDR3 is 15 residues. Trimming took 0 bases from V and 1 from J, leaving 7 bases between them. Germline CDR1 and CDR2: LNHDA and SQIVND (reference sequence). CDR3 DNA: TGTGCCAGTAGTATAGAAGGGGTGGCCAAAAACATTCAGTACTTC. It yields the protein CASSIEGVAKNIQYF.

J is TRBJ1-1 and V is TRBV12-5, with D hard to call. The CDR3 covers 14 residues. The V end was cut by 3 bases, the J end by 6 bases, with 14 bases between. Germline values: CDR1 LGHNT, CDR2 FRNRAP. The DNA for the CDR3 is TGTGCTAGTGGTTTTGTCACTTCAGGCCCTGAAGCTTTCTTT. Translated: CASGFVTSGPEAFF.

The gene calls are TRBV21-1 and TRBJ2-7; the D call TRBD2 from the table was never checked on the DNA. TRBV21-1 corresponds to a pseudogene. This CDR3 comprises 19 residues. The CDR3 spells CASSKGEVAGAGTSYEQYF. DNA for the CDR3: TGTGCCAGCAGCAAAGGGGAGGTAGCGGGGGCCGGAACCTCCTACGAGCAGTACTTC.

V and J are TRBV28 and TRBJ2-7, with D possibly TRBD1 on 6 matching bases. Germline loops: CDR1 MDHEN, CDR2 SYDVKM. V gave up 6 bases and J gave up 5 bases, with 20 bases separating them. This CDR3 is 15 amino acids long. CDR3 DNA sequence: TGTGCCAGCAGCCCGATGAGGGACATTTACCACGAGCAGTACTTC. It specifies CASSPMRDIYHEQYF.

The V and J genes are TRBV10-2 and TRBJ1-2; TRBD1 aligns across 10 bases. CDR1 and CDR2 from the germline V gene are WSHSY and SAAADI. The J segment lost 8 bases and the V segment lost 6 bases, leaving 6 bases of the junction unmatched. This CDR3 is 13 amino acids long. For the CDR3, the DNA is TGCGCCAGCAGCGGGACAGGGGTACGCGGCTACACCTTC. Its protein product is CASSGTGVRGYTF.

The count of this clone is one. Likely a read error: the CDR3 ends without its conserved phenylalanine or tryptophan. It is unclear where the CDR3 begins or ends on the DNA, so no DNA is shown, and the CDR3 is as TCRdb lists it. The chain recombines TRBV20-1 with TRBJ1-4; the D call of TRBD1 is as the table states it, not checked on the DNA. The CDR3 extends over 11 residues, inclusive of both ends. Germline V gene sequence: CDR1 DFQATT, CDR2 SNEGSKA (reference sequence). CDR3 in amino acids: CSARDGRQVWV.

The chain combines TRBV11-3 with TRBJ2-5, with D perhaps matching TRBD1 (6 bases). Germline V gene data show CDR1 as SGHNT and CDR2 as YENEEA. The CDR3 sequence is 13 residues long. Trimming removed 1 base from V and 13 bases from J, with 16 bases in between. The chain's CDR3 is CASSLGPTGRRYF. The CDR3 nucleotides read TGTGCCAGCAGCTTAGGCCCCACAGGGCGCAGGTACTTC.

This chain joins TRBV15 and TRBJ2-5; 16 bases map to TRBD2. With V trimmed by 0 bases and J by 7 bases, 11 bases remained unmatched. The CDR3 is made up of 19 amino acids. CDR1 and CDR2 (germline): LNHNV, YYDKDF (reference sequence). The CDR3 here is CATSREGTSGGGGLGTQYF. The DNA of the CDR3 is TGTGCCACCAGCAGAGAGGGGACTAGCGGGGGGGGAGGGTTAGGGACCCAGTACTTC.

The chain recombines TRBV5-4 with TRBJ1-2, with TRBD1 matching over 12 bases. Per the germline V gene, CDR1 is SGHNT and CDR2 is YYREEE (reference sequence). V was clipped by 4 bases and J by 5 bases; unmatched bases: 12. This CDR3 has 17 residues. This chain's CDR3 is CASSTGTGGGLVYGYTF. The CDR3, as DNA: TGTGCCAGCAGCACAGGGACAGGGGGCGGGTTAGTGTATGGCTACACCTTC.

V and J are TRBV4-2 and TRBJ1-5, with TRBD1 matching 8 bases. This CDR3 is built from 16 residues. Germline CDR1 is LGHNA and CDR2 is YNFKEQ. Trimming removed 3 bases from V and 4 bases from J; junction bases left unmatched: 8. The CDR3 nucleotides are TGTGCCAGCAGCCAGAAAGGACAGGGCTCAAATCAGCCCCAGCATTTT. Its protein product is CASSQKGQGSNQPQHF.

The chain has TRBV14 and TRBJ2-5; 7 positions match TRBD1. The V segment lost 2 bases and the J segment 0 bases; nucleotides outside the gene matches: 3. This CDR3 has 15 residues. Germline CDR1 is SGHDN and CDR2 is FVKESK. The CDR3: CASSQSTGHQETQYF. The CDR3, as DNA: TGTGCCAGCAGCCAATCGACAGGGCACCAAGAGACCCAGTACTTC.

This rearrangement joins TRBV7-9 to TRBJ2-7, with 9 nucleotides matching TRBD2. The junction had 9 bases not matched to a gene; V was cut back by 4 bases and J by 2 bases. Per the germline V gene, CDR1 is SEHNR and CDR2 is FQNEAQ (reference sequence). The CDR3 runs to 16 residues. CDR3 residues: CASSWGVAGAPYEQYF. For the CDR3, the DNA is TGTGCCAGCAGCTGGGGGGTAGCGGGGGCCCCCTACGAGCAGTACTTC.

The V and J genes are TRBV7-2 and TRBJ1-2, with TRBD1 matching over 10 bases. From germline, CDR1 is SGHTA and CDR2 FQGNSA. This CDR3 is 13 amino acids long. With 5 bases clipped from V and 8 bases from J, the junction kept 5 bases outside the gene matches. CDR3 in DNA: TGTGCCAGCAGCCTCAGGACAGGGGGAGGCTACACCTTC. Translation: CASSLRTGGGYTF.

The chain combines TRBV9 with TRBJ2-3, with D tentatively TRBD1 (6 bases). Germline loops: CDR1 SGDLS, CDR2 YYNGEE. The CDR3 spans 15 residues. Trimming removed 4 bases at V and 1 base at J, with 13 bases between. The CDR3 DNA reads TGTGCCAGCAGCTTGCAGGGGCACGGCACAGATACGCAGTATTTT. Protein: CASSLQGHGTDTQYF.